This TCR beta chain was observed in a study of blood T cell repertoires in COVID-19 (dated by TCRdb to the early 2020s). Background for the entire study: Samples covering the acute and convalescent phases of COVID-19 were provided by collaborators in the United States, Italy and Spain. The prospective study material was composed of cDNA or gDNA derived from T cells, B-cell-depleted T cells, or PBMCs. The dataset comprised deeply sampled blood TCRbeta repertoires from subjects exposed to, actively infected with, or recovered from COVID-19. A freely available public database, intended as a resource for researchers studying the immune response to SARS-CoV-2, is where the repertoires were released. Samples came from the ongoing ImmuneRACE study (first 160 participants) plus 1,254 subjects from 6 global collaborators. The sample metadata nearly always contained a de-identified subject ID, COVID-19 status, age in years and sex. Where available, HLA class I and class II types were taken from metadata supplied by the sample provider and were not determined by assay-based typing. Findings and caveats that apply to the study as a whole: The quantity of clinical and demographic metadata differed by source and by participant and was supplied without curation.

Note on this clone: The target of this receptor is not known. Per-nucleotide qualities are absent, and no much larger clonotype sits a single base away.

Samples from volunteer blood donors who had recovered from COVID-19 were contributed by a second Seattle source. The collaborating institutions used their own protocols to collect whole blood in K2EDTA tubes. Collaborator samples were shipped for TCRbeta analysis as frozen whole blood, isolated PBMCs, or DNA extracted from either sample type. TCRbeta CDR3 regions were amplified from genomic DNA using the immunoSEQ Assay, a bias-controlled multiplex PCR. The original methods were these. Nucleated cell counts per sample were estimated from amplification of reference gene primers within the assay. Sequence reads were collapsed and filtered to measure the absolute abundance of every unique TCRbeta CDR3 rearrangement. For each sample, productive Simpson clonality was calculated as the square root of Simpson's diversity index across productive rearrangements. TCRdb provides this immuneACCESS table in a form limited to in-frame rearrangements. Some clones are lacking; in checked studies, under half of them reflect an unresolved V gene, and why the rest are absent is not known. Clone size and V and J calls were adopted from that table, with D and trimming inferred from the DNA. For this sample the table gives 310,000 or so clones, of which about 90% were detected only once. The ten largest clones add up to roughly 6.7% of the sample.

Sequencing input: peripheral blood. This receptor was taken from a man between 18 and 29 years old who had recovered from COVID-19.

The CDR3 corresponds to CASSLAVRDEGAFF. The DNA sequence is as follows: TGTGCCAGCAGCTTAGCTGTCCGAGACGAGGGAGCTTTCTTT. The sequence joins TRBV7-9 to TRBJ1-1, with the D gene call left open. CDR1 is given as SEHNR and CDR2 as FQNEAQ, both from the germline V gene (reference sequence). V and J are truncated by 0 bases and 10 bases respectively, leaving an intervening sequence of 15 bases. There are 14 amino acids in the CDR3, from cysteine to phenylalanine inclusive. Only the CDR3 DNA is retained, 42 bases long and in frame from the first base.